One sample yielded the 14 T cell receptor beta chains listed below, sequenced in a study of blood T cell repertoires in COVID-19. The method was immunoSEQ multiplex PCR; TCRdb's version includes in-frame clones alone and lacks a portion of them. In the table there are over 150,000 clones, just over 85% of which are singletons. Sequenced material: peripheral blood. The receptors stem from a man aged 45-60 years with active or convalescent COVID-19.

The chain uses TRBV5-5 and TRBJ2-7; 10 bases fit TRBD1. V was pared by 3 bases and J by 3 bases, with 3 bases of the junction left unmatched. Germline lookup yields CDR1 SGHKS and CDR2 YYEKEE (reference sequence). The CDR3 contains 14 residues. The CDR3 bases are TGTGCCAGCAGCTCCGGGACAGGGGTCTACGAGCAGTACTTC. Its translation: CASSSGTGVYEQYF.

The J gene is TRBJ2-7, the V gene TRBV5-3; D is perhaps TRBD1 (5 bases). TRBV5-3 has ORF status, its function being uncertain. This CDR3 is built from 11 residues. With 10 bases removed from V and 5 bases from J, the gap between germline ends came to 13 bases. In DNA, the CDR3 is TGTGCCGGCCAGGGAAAGCACGAGCAGTACTTC. Residues: CAGQGKHEQYF.

J is TRBJ1-5 and V is TRBV19, with a weak D call TRBD1 (5 bases). The V end was cut by 5 bases, the J end by 6 bases, with 14 bases between. This CDR3 comprises 14 residues. Germline V gene data show CDR1 as LNHDA and CDR2 as SQIVND (reference sequence). The CDR3 loop is CASSAGPGRQPQHF. The CDR3 DNA follows: TGTGCCAGTAGTGCGGGACCCGGGCGTCAGCCCCAGCATTTT.

The chain has TRBV4-2 and TRBJ2-3, with TRBD2 identical over 8 bases. The CDR3 has 17 amino acids. The V segment lost 3 bases and the J segment 3 bases; nucleotides outside the gene matches: 11. Germline lookup yields CDR1 LGHNA and CDR2 YNFKEQ. The CDR3 coding sequence is TGTGCCAGCAGCCATTTCGGGGACGGGGGGGCGACAGATACGCAGTATTTT. It encodes CASSHFGDGGATDTQYF.

The rearrangement joins TRBV14 to TRBJ1-2; D may be TRBD1 (5 bases). V was pared by 1 base and J by 8 bases, with 5 bases between. The CDR3 extends over 11 amino acids. The germline CDR1 and CDR2 sequences are SGHDN and FVKESK. The CDR3 sequence is CASSQAGGYTF. Written as DNA, the CDR3 is TGTGCCAGCAGCCAAGCAGGGGGCTACACCTTC. The full variable domain, its missing parts supplied by reference TRBV14 and TRBJ1-2, is EAGVTQFPSHSVIEKGQTVTLRCDPISGHDNLYWYRRVMGKEIKFLLHFVKESKQDESGMPNNRFLAERTGGTYSTLKVQPAELEDSGVYFCASSQAGGYTFGSGTRLTVV.

V usage is TRBV2 and J usage is TRBJ1-3; TRBD1 aligns across 8 bases. J gave up 3 bases and V 5 bases, and 3 bases lay outside the gene matches. Germline V gives CDR1 SNHLY, CDR2 FYNNEI. This CDR3 has 14 residues. CDR3 in DNA: TGTGCCAGCAGTATACAGGGGGTTGGAAACACCATATATTTT. It yields the protein CASSIQGVGNTIYF.

The V and J genes are TRBV6-2 or TRBV6-3 and TRBJ2-7; possible D gene TRBD1, 5 bases. CDR1 and CDR2 (germline): MNHEY, SVGEGT. With 5 bases removed from V and 2 bases from J, the gap between germline ends came to 10 bases. The CDR3 is 13 residues long. The CDR3 region has the DNA TGTGCCAGCAGTAACCGACAGACCTACGAGCAGTACTTC. This codes for CASSNRQTYEQYF.

This clone was picked up one time. The chain couples TRBV19 to TRBJ1-2, with D maybe TRBD1 (5 bases). This CDR3 contains 17 residues. V gave up 3 bases and J gave up 3 bases, with 20 bases separating them. CDR1 LNHDA and CDR2 SQIVND come from the germline V gene (reference sequence). The CDR3 region is CASSILPGGGGDYGYTF. CDR3 DNA sequence: TGTGCCAGTAGTATCCTCCCCGGCGGGGGGGGAGACTATGGCTACACCTTC.

The rearrangement links TRBV2 to TRBJ1-2, with a possible D match to TRBD1 (5 bases). The germline V and J ends were trimmed by 3 bases and 7 bases, with 12 bases remaining between them. The CDR3 loop spans 13 amino acids. The germline CDR1 and CDR2 sequences are SNHLY and FYNNEI. This CDR3 is CASSETDISGYTF. In DNA, the CDR3 is TGTGCCAGCAGTGAGACAGACATCTCTGGCTACACCTTC.

The V gene is TRBV20-1, the J gene TRBJ1-1, with D uncertain. The V and J ends lost 6 bases and 6 bases respectively, with 8 bases between them. The CDR3 has 10 residues. Germline CDR1 and CDR2: DFQATT and SNEGSKA (reference sequence). CDR3 nucleotide sequence: TGCAGTGCCGGGAGGTCTGAAGCTTTCTTT. Encoded protein: CSAGRSEAFF.

This chain joins TRBV27 and TRBJ2-1; TRBD2 matches 8 bases. V lost 6 bases, J lost 5 bases, and 18 bases stayed unmatched. This CDR3 has 18 residues. The germline V gene has CDR1 MNHEY and CDR2 SMNVEV (reference sequence). CDR3 residues: CASRSARSRLARDNEQFF. The CDR3 bases are TGTGCCAGCAGATCAGCTCGAAGCAGACTAGCGAGGGACAATGAGCAGTTCTTC.

The V gene is TRBV11-1, the J gene TRBJ2-1; 8 bases match TRBD2. This CDR3 comprises 15 residues. Unmatched junction bases numbered 4, after V lost 5 bases and J lost 1 base. Germline lookup yields CDR1 SGHAT and CDR2 FQDESV (reference sequence). CDR3 DNA sequence: TGTGCCAGCAGCATACTAGCGGCATCCTACAATGAGCAGTTCTTC. Protein: CASSILAASYNEQFF. The entire variable domain, with the rest obtained from reference TRBV11-1 and TRBJ2-1, is as follows: EAEVAQSPRYKITEKSQAVAFWCDPISGHATLYWYRQILGQGPELLVQFQDESVVDDSQLPKDRFSAERLKGVDSTLKIQPAELGDSAMYLCASSILAASYNEQFFGPGTRLTVL.

The chain couples TRBV5-1 to TRBJ2-1, with 8 bases lining up with TRBD2. Germline V gene lookup returns CDR1 SGHRS and CDR2 YFSETQ. V was pared by 4 bases and J by 3 bases, with 6 bases of the junction left unmatched. The CDR3 has 15 residues. The CDR3, as DNA: TGCGCCAGCAGCAGACGTAGCGGGAACTACAATGAGCAGTTCTTC. Amino acid sequence: CASSRRSGNYNEQFF.

The CDR3 spells CASSSYLRDSPLHF. As DNA, the CDR3 is TGTGCCAGCAGCAGTTACCTCAGGGATTCACCCCTCCACTTT. The V gene is TRBV6-2 or TRBV6-3, the J gene TRBJ1-6; D perhaps matches TRBD1 (5 bases). This CDR3 has 14 residues. Germline V CDR1 and CDR2: MNHEY, SVGEGT. V lost 6 bases, J lost 8 bases, and 14 bases lay in between.